These 10 T cell receptor beta chains were all obtained from the same sample, sequenced in a study of cytomegalovirus exposure and HLA in healthy donors. The PCR contained 60 Vbeta and 13 Jbeta primers. Sequencing was performed with immunoSEQ multiplex PCR; in TCRdb, only in-frame clones are kept and a portion is missing. The table has tens of thousands of clones, roughly 78% seen once. The sample comprised PBMCs. The receptors were gathered from a male donor in good health and CMV-seropositive.

The chain joins TRBV10-3 to TRBJ2-7, with TRBD1 identical over 7 bases. CDR3 length: 15 amino acids. Germline CDR1 is ENHRY and CDR2 is SYGVKD. J gave up 3 bases and V 6 bases, and 11 bases lay outside the gene matches. The CDR3 bases are TGTGCCATCAGCTTGGACAGGTCGGGTGACTACGAGCAGTACTTC. It yields the protein CAISLDRSGDYEQYF.

The rearrangement joins TRBV9 to TRBJ2-7; possible D gene TRBD1, 6 bases. CDR3 length: 15 residues. Germline-derived CDR1 and CDR2 are SGDLS and YYNGEE. The V end lost 2 bases, the J end lost 2 bases, and 14 bases lay between the germline ends. The CDR3 sequence: CASSVRQDNPYEQYF. The CDR3 DNA reads as TGTGCCAGCAGCGTTCGACAGGATAATCCCTACGAGCAGTACTTC.

The chain couples TRBV7-2 to TRBJ2-5; 7 nucleotides align to TRBD1. Germline assignment: CDR1 SGHTA and CDR2 FQGNSA. This CDR3 has 17 residues. J was trimmed by 4 bases and V by 1 base; bases with no gene match: 12. CDR3 coding DNA: TGTGCCAGCAGCTTAGGTGCAGGGGGTAAAGGGGTAGAGACCCAGTACTTC. Protein: CASSLGAGGKGVETQYF.

This clone showed up just a few times. The rearrangement joins TRBV13 to TRBJ1-4, with D tentatively TRBD1 (5 bases). The CDR3 consists of 15 residues. Germline lookup yields CDR1 PRHDT and CDR2 FYEKMQ (reference sequence). Trimming removed 2 bases from V and 6 bases from J, with 13 bases in between. The CDR3 region has the DNA TGTGCCAGCAGCTTACGGCAGGGTTTTGATGAAAAACTGTTTTTT. Its translation is CASSLRQGFDEKLFF.

This clone was found once. The chain joins TRBV11-2 to TRBJ2-7, with 14 bases lining up with TRBD2. Germline CDR1 is SGHAT and CDR2 is FQNNGV. The CDR3 contains 15 residues. J lost 5 bases, V lost 4 bases, and 4 bases had no gene match. CDR3 sequence reads: CASSYGTSGSHEQYF. Here the CDR3 DNA reads TGTGCCAGCAGCTACGGGACTAGCGGGAGCCACGAGCAGTACTTC.

This clone appeared once. The chain joins TRBV20-1 to TRBJ1-1, with 7 bases identical to TRBD1. Germline loops: CDR1 DFQATT, CDR2 SNEGSKA (reference sequence). This CDR3 comprises 11 residues. The CDR3 DNA follows: TGCTTGGGACAGTCGAACACTGAAGCTTTCTTT. This sequence encodes CLGQSNTEAFF.

The V gene is TRBV2, the J gene TRBJ2-4, with TRBD1 matching over 7 bases. Germline V CDR1 and CDR2: SNHLY, FYNNEI. V shed 6 bases, J shed 1 base, and the junction held 3 bases outside the gene matches. The CDR3 has 14 amino acids. As DNA, the CDR3 is TGTGCCAGCAGATCACAGGGGGCCAAAAACATTCAGTACTTC. Protein sequence: CASRSQGAKNIQYF.

V and J are TRBV19 and TRBJ2-7, with D perhaps matching TRBD1 (6 bases). The germline CDR1 and CDR2 sequences are LNHDA and SQIVND (reference sequence). The CDR3 spans 15 residues. Trimming took off 0 bases at V and 2 bases at J, with 11 bases between the two ends. Here the CDR3 reads CASSIDGTFAYEQYF. As DNA, the CDR3 is TGTGCCAGTAGTATAGACGGGACATTCGCCTACGAGCAGTACTTC.

V usage is TRBV7-9 and J usage is TRBJ2-1; D is ambiguous. The V and J ends lost 1 base and 13 bases respectively, with 5 bases between them. The CDR3 length is 10 residues. Germline V CDR1 and CDR2: SEHNR, FQNEAQ (reference sequence). The CDR3 coding sequence is TGTGCCAGCAGCTTAGGAGGCCAGTTCTTC. Its protein is CASSLGGQFF.

The rearrangement links TRBV16 to TRBJ1-5; D not certain. Germline V CDR1 and CDR2: KGHSY, FQNENV. The V gene lost 5 bases and the J gene lost 2 bases, with 10 bases spanning the gap. The CDR3 sequence is 14 residues long. The CDR3 region has the DNA TGTGCCAGCAGCAAAGAGGGCGGCAATCAGCCCCAGCATTTT. Translation: CASSKEGGNQPQHF.